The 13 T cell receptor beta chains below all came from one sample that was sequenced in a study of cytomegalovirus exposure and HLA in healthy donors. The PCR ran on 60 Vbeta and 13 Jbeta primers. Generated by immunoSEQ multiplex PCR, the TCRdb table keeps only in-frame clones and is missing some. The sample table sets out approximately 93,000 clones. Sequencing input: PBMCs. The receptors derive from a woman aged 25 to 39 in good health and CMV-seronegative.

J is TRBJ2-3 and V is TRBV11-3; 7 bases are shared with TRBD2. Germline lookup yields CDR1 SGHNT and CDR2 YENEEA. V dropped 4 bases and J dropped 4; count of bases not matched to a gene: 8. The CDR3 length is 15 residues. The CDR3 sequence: CASSSGTTSSDTQYF. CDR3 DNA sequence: TGTGCCAGCAGCTCAGGGACTACCTCTTCAGATACGCAGTATTTT. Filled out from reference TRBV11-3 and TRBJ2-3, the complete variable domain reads EAGVVQSPRYKIIEKKQPVAFWCNPISGHNTLYWYLQNLGQGPELLIRYENEEAVDDSQLPKDRFSAERLKGVDSTLKIQPAELGDSAVYLCASSSGTTSSDTQYFGPGTRLTVL.

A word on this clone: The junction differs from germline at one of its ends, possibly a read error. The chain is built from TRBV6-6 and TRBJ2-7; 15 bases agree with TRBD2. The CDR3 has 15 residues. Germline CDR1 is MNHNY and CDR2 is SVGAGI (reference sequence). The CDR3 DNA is TGTGCCGGCAGTGGGACTAGCGGGGGGCCGGATGAGCAGTACTTC. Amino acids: CAGSGTSGGPDEQYF.

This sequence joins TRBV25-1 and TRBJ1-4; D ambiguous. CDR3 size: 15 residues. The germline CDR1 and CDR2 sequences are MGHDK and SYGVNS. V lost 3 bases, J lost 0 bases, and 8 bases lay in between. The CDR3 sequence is CASSENYATNEKLFF. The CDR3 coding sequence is TGTGCCAGCAGTGAGAACTATGCAACTAATGAAAAACTGTTTTTT.

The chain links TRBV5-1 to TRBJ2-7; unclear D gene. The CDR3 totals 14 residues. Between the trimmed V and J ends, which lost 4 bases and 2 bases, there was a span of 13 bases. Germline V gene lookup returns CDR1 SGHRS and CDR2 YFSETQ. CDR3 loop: CASSPESTTYEQYF. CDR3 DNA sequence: TGCGCCAGCAGCCCAGAAAGTACCACCTACGAGCAGTACTTC.

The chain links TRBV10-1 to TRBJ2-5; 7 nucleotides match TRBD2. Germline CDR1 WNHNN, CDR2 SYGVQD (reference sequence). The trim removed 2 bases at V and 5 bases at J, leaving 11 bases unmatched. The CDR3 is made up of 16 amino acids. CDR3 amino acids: CASSEGDGRTWETQYF. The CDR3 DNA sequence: TGCGCCAGCAGTGAGGGGGACGGGAGGACGTGGGAGACCCAGTACTTC.

CDR3 sequence: CASGSGGTDTQYF. The CDR3 bases are TGTGCCAGCGGTAGCGGGGGCACAGATACGCAGTATTTT. The chain links TRBV19 to TRBJ2-3; 8 nucleotides agree with TRBD2. V was clipped by 9 bases and J by 1 base; unmatched bases: 3. The CDR3 runs 13 residues. The germline gives CDR1 LNHDA, CDR2 SQIVND (reference sequence).

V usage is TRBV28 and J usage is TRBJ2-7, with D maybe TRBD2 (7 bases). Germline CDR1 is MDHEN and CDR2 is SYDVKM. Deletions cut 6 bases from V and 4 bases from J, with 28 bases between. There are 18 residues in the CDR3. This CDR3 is CASSPVQVWGGAKYEQYF. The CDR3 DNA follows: TGTGCCAGCAGCCCCGTTCAGGTGTGGGGGGGCGCAAAGTACGAGCAGTACTTC.

CDR3 DNA: TGTGCCAGCAGTGACAGGTCAGGAGGGGGCACAGATACGCAGTATTTT. This encodes CASSDRSGGGTDTQYF. The chain is built from TRBV6-4 and TRBJ2-3; weak D call: TRBD2 (6 bases). This CDR3 has 16 amino acids. V was pared by 2 bases and J by 1 base, with 13 bases between. Germline V gene sequence: CDR1 MRHNA, CDR2 SNTAGT.

The chain's CDR3 is CASSSGSGATYEQYF. The CDR3 nucleotides read TGTGCCAGCTCCTCGGGGAGCGGGGCCACCTACGAGCAGTACTTC. This sequence joins TRBV9 and TRBJ2-7; 7 nucleotides match TRBD2. The CDR3 runs 15 residues. Germline lookup yields CDR1 SGDLS and CDR2 YYNGEE. V shed 7 bases, J shed 2 bases, and the junction held 12 bases outside the gene matches.

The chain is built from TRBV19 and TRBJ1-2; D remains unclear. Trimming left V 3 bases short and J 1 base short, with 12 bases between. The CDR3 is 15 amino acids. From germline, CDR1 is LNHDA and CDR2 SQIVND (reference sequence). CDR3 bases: TGTGCCAGTAGTATGGTTGACTACCTTAACTATGGCTACACCTTC. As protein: CASSMVDYLNYGYTF.

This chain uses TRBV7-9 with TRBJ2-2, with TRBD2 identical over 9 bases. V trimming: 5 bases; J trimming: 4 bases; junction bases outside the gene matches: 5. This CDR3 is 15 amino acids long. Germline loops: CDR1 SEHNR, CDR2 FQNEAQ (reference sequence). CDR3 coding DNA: TGTGCCAGCAGCGAGGGACTAGCCCCCACCGGGGAGCTGTTTTTT. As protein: CASSEGLAPTGELFF.

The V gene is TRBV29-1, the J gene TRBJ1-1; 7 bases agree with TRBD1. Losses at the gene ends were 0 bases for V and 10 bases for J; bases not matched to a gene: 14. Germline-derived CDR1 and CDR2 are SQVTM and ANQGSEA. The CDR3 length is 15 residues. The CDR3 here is CSVEDSRTVQGRAFF. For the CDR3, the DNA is TGCAGCGTTGAAGATTCCAGGACGGTACAGGGGCGAGCTTTCTTT. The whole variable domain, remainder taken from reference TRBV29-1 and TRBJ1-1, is SAVISQKPSRDICQRGTSLTIQCQVDSQVTMMFWYRQQPGQSLTLIATANQGSEATYESGFVIDKFPISRPNLTFSTLTVSNMSPEDSSIYLCSVEDSRTVQGRAFFGQGTRLTVV.

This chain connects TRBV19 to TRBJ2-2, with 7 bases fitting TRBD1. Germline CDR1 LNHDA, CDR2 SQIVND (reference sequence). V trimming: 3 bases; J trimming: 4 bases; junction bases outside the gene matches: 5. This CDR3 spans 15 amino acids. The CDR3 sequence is CASSIGAGGTGELFF. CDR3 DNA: TGTGCCAGTAGTATCGGTGCAGGGGGCACCGGGGAGCTGTTTTTT.